Listed here is a single TCR beta chain. Other DNA sequences of this sample code for an identical CDR3. This record comes from a study of radiotherapy plus CTLA-4 blockade in lung cancer. The assay was immunoSEQ multiplex PCR, and TCRdb's table has in-frame clones only and misses some. The sample lists under 95,000 clones; more than 80% were seen once. The source was peripheral blood, collected from a patient treated with radiotherapy plus ipilimumab. The receptor was derived from a human donor with non-small cell lung cancer who had stable disease on radiotherapy plus ipilimumab.

The CDR3 protein is CASSLGAGTEAFF. The CDR3 bases are TGTGCCAGCAGCTTGGGGGCTGGGACTGAAGCTTTCTTT. The gene calls are TRBV7-8 and TRBJ1-1; possible D gene TRBD1, 6 bases. The CDR3 loop spans 13 amino acids. With 3 bases removed from V and 5 bases from J, the gap between germline ends came to 10 bases. CDR1 SGHVS and CDR2 FQNEAQ come from the germline V gene.